The rows below give T cell receptor beta chains drawn from one sample of a study of a mutant IDH1 vaccine in newly diagnosed glioma. Sequenced by immunoSEQ multiplex PCR; TCRdb stores in-frame clones only, minus some. The sample has 45,000 to 70,000 clones; over 70% are singletons. These receptors' antigens are unknown. The source material was PBMCs, sampled from a glioma patient whose treatment included an IDH1 peptide vaccine. The receptors stem from a man aged 30 to 39 with glioma. Both conserved end residues are part of each CDR3. A D gene is named only where the DNA matches it firmly. A row's size may be missing; if present it is once, few, many or a size class.

D gene,J gene,clone size,V gene,CDR3 DNA,CDR3 protein
-,TRBJ2-2,-,TRBV11-3,TGTGCCAGCAGCTCGGAGGGGCACGGGGAGCTGTTTTTT,CASSSEGHGELFF
-,TRBJ2-7,-,TRBV9,TGTGCCAGCAGCGCTCGACTAGTAGCCTACGAGCAGTACTTC,CASSARLVAYEQYF
TRBD1,TRBJ2-7,-,TRBV29-1,TGCAGCGTTGACTCCGGGGACAGACTCTCCTACGAGCAGTACTTC,CSVDSGDRLSYEQYF
TRBD1,TRBJ1-2,-,TRBV5-1,TGCGCCAGCAGCCCAACCGGGACAGGGGGCGACTATGGCTACACCTTC,CASSPTGTGGDYGYTF
-,TRBJ1-2,-,TRBV6-5,TGTGCCGCTCGCCCGCGGACTATACGAGCCGGCTACACCTTC,CAARPRTIRAGYTF
-,TRBJ2-7,-,TRBV30,TGTGCCTGGATTGCAGGGCCCTACGAGCAGTACTTC,CAWIAGPYEQYF
-,TRBJ2-1,-,TRBV6-6,TGTGCCAGCACTCCTCGGTCGACGGCGGGTAAGCAGTTCTTC,CASTPRSTAGKQFF
-,TRBJ2-2,-,TRBV15,TGTGCCACCCAAAGAGAGAACACCGGGGAGCTGTTTTTT,CATQRENTGELFF
-,TRBJ1-1,-,TRBV2,TGTGCCAGCAGTGAATATCGGCCCCCAAGCATGAACACTGAAGCTTTCTTT,CASSEYRPPSMNTEAFF
TRBD2,TRBJ2-1,-,TRBV5-1,TGCGCCAGCAGCTTGGGGGCTAGCGGGGATTTAAATGAGCAGTTCTTC,CASSLGASGDLNEQFF
TRBD1,TRBJ2-1,-,TRBV5-4,TGTGCCAGCAGCTCGGAGGGGACAGGCTACAATGAGCAGTTCTTC,CASSSEGTGYNEQFF
-,TRBJ2-7,-,TRBV2,TGTGCCAGGGAAGGCGAGCAGTACTTC,CAREGEQYF
-,TRBJ1-4,-,TRBV6-1,TGTGCCAGCAGTCCCCGGGAGGGGGAAGAAAAACTGTTTTTT,CASSPREGEEKLFF
-,TRBJ1-1,-,TRBV7-8,TGTGCCAGCAGCTTAGTCCAGAACACTGAAGCTTTCTTT,CASSLVQNTEAFF
TRBD1,TRBJ1-5,-,TRBV19,TGTGCCACCAACCCAGGGACAGGGGGACTAGGTCAGCCCCAGCATTTT,CATNPGTGGLGQPQHF
-,TRBJ2-3,-,TRBV5-1,TGCGCCAGCAGCTTGGGGTCAGCTAGCACAGATACGCAGTATTTT,CASSLGSASTDTQYF
-,TRBJ2-3,-,TRBV2,TGTGCCAGCAGTGAAAGCGACGTGGGGGATACGCAGTATTTT,CASSESDVGDTQYF
-,TRBJ2-7,-,TRBV6-5,TGTGCCAGCAGTTATTCAGACGGGGCCTACGAGCAGTACTTC,CASSYSDGAYEQYF
-,TRBJ1-2,-,TRBV19,TGTGCCATTACCCCGGGCGGGGGCGGTGGCTACACCTTC,CAITPGGGGGYTF
-,TRBJ1-2,-,TRBV6-5,TGTGCCAGCAGTTCCCCCCCAGGGGAGGGCTACACCTTC,CASSSPPGEGYTF
TRBD2,TRBJ2-1,-,TRBV5-1,TGCGCCAGCAGCCCGTCTGAGCGGGGGGCGTACAATGAGCAGTTCTTC,CASSPSERGAYNEQFF
-,TRBJ2-7,-,TRBV7-2,TGTGCCAGCAGCTTAGGAGCAGCCTCCTACGAGCAGTACTTC,CASSLGAASYEQYF
-,TRBJ2-5,-,TRBV6-6,TGTGCCAGCAGTTACTCCCCCGGGGAGACCCAGTACTTC,CASSYSPGETQYF
-,TRBJ2-2,-,TRBV10-1,TGCGCCAGCAGGGCCGGGGACTTGAACACCGGGGAGCTGTTTTTT,CASRAGDLNTGELFF
-,TRBJ1-1,-,TRBV6-6,TGTGCCAGCAGTTACACCGGGGGGTTCATGAACACTGAAGCTTTCTTT,CASSYTGGFMNTEAFF
-,TRBJ2-2,-,TRBV4-2,TGTGCCAGCAGCCCGGGGGAGTCTCACACCGGGGAGCTGTTTTTT,CASSPGESHTGELFF
TRBD1,TRBJ1-2,-,TRBV7-2,TGTGCCAGCAGCGGTGCCGGGACAGGCGTTAAAACCAGGCAAGGTGGCTACACCTTC,CASSGAGTGVKTRQGGYTF
TRBD1,TRBJ1-5,-,TRBV6-5,TGTGCCAGCAGTCCAGGGGGGCGCATGTATCAGCCCCAGCATTTT,CASSPGGRMYQPQHF
-,TRBJ1-5,-,TRBV30,TGTGCCTGGAGTGTACAGGGCGGTCAGCCCCAGCATTTT,CAWSVQGGQPQHF
-,TRBJ2-1,once,TRBV2,TGTGCCAGCAGTGGGGGACCACAGTCTTACAATGAGCAGTTCTTC,CASSGGPQSYNEQFF
-,TRBJ2-5,-,TRBV5-1,TGCGCCAGCAGCTTGGTCAGGGTAGAGCAAGAGACCCAGTACTTC,CASSLVRVEQETQYF
-,TRBJ1-1,few,TRBV5-6,TGTGCCAGCAGCCCGGGACACCGAAACACTGAAGCTTTCTTT,CASSPGHRNTEAFF
-,TRBJ2-7,-,TRBV11-2,TGTGCCAGCAGCTTAAAAGGACAGAGGAGCTCCTACGAGCAGTACTTC,CASSLKGQRSSYEQYF
-,TRBJ2-7,-,TRBV19,TGTGCCAGTAGTCCCAGACACTATCAGGGCGACGAGCAGTACTTC,CASSPRHYQGDEQYF
-,TRBJ2-2,-,TRBV5-1,TGCGCCAGCAGCTTGGTCCGCGGCAGCACCGGGGAGCTGTTTTTT,CASSLVRGSTGELFF
TRBD1,TRBJ1-4,few,TRBV6-5,TGTGCCAGCAGATATGGACAGGGCTCTGAAAAACTGTTTTTT,CASRYGQGSEKLFF
-,TRBJ2-7,-,TRBV10-3,TGTGCCATCTCGGATCGGGATTTCGGTGAGCAGTACTTC,CAISDRDFGEQYF
-,TRBJ2-2,once,TRBV2,TGTGCCAGCAGGAAACCGGGACCTAACACCGGGGAGCTGTTTTTT,CASRKPGPNTGELFF
TRBD1,TRBJ2-7,-,TRBV27,TGTGCCAGCAGTTCACCGGGACAGAGCTTTTACGAGCAGTACTTC,CASSSPGQSFYEQYF
-,TRBJ1-3,-,TRBV9,TGTGCCAGCAGCCCCCGCGTTCGGGAGAGCTCTGGAAACACCATATATTTT,CASSPRVRESSGNTIYF
TRBD1,TRBJ2-7,few,TRBV5-1,TGCGCCAGCAGCTCATCTACGACAGGGACCAACGAGCAGTACTTC,CASSSSTTGTNEQYF